This is a list of T cell receptor beta chains from one sample in a study. TCRdb called the multiplex PCR reads again in MiXCR, with one record for every CDR3 protein. The sample shows around 1,200 distinct CDR3 sequences, approximately 22% of them seen only once. The sample consisted of naive CD4+ T cells sorted from blood. The receptors originated from a female donor with breast cancer. CDR3s include the opening cysteine and the closing phenylalanine or tryptophan. Fields, in order: clone size, V gene, J gene, D gene, CDR3 protein, CDR3 DNA. D genes are given only for firm matches. The size entry is marked missing in some rows and otherwise reads once, few, many or a size class.

.,TRBV12-3/TRBV12-4,TRBJ1-2,.,CASTHSRGGYGYTF,TGTGCCAGCACCCACTCCCGGGGCGGCTATGGCTACACCTTC
medium-sized,TRBV12-3/TRBV12-4,TRBJ1-2,.,CASSSRPHYGYTF,TGTGCCAGCAGTTCCCGGCCGCACTATGGCTACACCTTC
.,TRBV12-3/TRBV12-4,TRBJ1-2,TRBD1,CASSPADRAGYTF,TGTGCCAGCAGTCCCGCGGACAGGGCGGGCTACACCTTC
medium-sized,TRBV12-3/TRBV12-4,TRBJ1-2,.,CATGIGRVSIF,TGTGCCACTGGGATCGGCAGAGTCTCAATATTC
.,TRBV12-3/TRBV12-4,TRBJ1-2,.,CASSLLSYYGYTF,TGTGCCAGCAGTTTACTGAGCTACTATGGCTACACCTTC
.,TRBV12-3/TRBV12-4,TRBJ1-2,.,CASSSTEGRYGYTF,TGTGCCAGCAGTTCAACGGAGGGTAGATATGGCTACACCTTC
medium-sized,TRBV12-3/TRBV12-4,TRBJ1-2,.,CASSVGHLYGYTF,TGTGCCAGCAGTGTGGGACACCTCTATGGCTACACCTTC
.,TRBV12-3/TRBV12-4,TRBJ1-2,TRBD1,CASSPIGTGNYGYTF,TGTGCCAGCAGCCCCATCGGGACAGGGAACTATGGCTACACCTTC
medium-sized,TRBV12-3/TRBV12-4,TRBJ1-2,.,CASSFPGSGYTF,TGTGCCAGCAGTTTTCCAGGGTCGGGCTACACCTTC
large,TRBV12-3/TRBV12-4,TRBJ1-2,.,CASSFNNYYGYTF,TGTGCCAGCAGTTTCAACAATTACTATGGCTACACCTTC
.,TRBV12-3/TRBV12-4,TRBJ1-2,.,CASSTATLNYGYTF,TGTGCCAGCAGCACCGCGACACTTAACTATGGCTACACCTTC
large,TRBV12-3/TRBV12-4,TRBJ1-2,.,CASSFGDGLTF,TGTGCCAGCAGTTTTGGCGACGGACTCACCTTC
large,TRBV12-3/TRBV12-4,TRBJ1-2,.,CASSFNGYTF,TGTGCCAGCAGTTTTAATGGCTACACCTTC
.,TRBV12-3/TRBV12-4,TRBJ1-2,TRBD1,CASSGQGWFRYTF,TGTGCCAGCAGTGGACAGGGATGGTTTCGCTACACCTTC
large,TRBV12-3/TRBV12-4,TRBJ1-2,.,CASSFQTYGYTF,TGTGCCAGCAGTTTTCAGACCTATGGCTACACCTTC
medium-sized,TRBV12-3/TRBV12-4,TRBJ1-2,.,CASSLEAVGSYTF,TGTGCCAGCAGTTTAGAGGCAGTGGGGAGCTACACCTTC
large,TRBV12-3/TRBV12-4,TRBJ1-2,TRBD1,CASSLAGTVRTYGYTF,TGTGCCAGCAGTTTAGCGGGGACAGTTCGGACATATGGCTACACCTTC
medium-sized,TRBV12-3/TRBV12-4,TRBJ1-2,.,CASSLMGLDGYTF,TGTGCCAGCAGTTTAATGGGTTTAGATGGCTACACCTTC
once,TRBV12-3/TRBV12-4,TRBJ1-2,.,CASSSTTDNYGYTF,TGTGCCAGCAGTTCTACGACGGATAACTATGGCTACACCTTC
medium-sized,TRBV12-3/TRBV12-4,TRBJ1-2,.,CASTPGPHYGYTF,TGTGCCAGCACCCCGGGGCCCCACTATGGCTACACCTTC
medium-sized,TRBV12-3/TRBV12-4,TRBJ1-2,.,CASSSSSHGQGGGYTF,TGTGCCAGCAGTTCCAGCTCCCATGGGCAAGGTGGTGGCTACACCTTC
large,TRBV12-3/TRBV12-4,TRBJ1-2,.,CASSAGPLYGYTF,TGTGCCAGCAGTGCGGGACCGCTCTATGGCTACACCTTC
medium-sized,TRBV12-3/TRBV12-4,TRBJ1-2,TRBD1,CASSAGQGGGYTF,TGTGCCAGCAGTGCGGGACAGGGAGGCGGCTACACCTTC
.,TRBV12-3/TRBV12-4,TRBJ1-2,.,CASRGPGGYTF,TGTGCCAGCAGGGGCCCCGGTGGCTACACCTTC
.,TRBV12-3/TRBV12-4,TRBJ1-2,TRBD1,CASSTGQGDYGYTF,TGTGCCAGCAGCACCGGACAGGGAGATTATGGCTACACCTTC
once,TRBV12-3/TRBV12-4,TRBJ1-2,.,CASSLHLDSYGYTF,TGTGCCAGCAGTTTACATCTGGACAGCTATGGCTACACCTTC
medium-sized,TRBV12-3/TRBV12-4,TRBJ1-2,TRBD1,CASSPADRRSYGYTF,TGTGCCAGCAGTCCCGCGGACAGGAGGTCCTATGGCTACACCTTC
medium-sized,TRBV12-3/TRBV12-4,TRBJ1-2,TRBD1,CASSLGPGQVVYGYTF,TGTGCCAGCAGTTTAGGGCCGGGACAGGTGGTCTATGGCTACACCTTC
large,TRBV12-3/TRBV12-4,TRBJ1-2,.,CASRNDQGYTF,TGTGCCAGCAGAAACGACCAGGGCTACACCTTC
.,TRBV12-3/TRBV12-4,TRBJ1-2,TRBD1,CASSPGQGFYGYTF,TGTGCCAGCAGTCCGGGACAGGGATTCTATGGCTACACCTTC
few,TRBV12-3/TRBV12-4,TRBJ1-2,.,CASSIANYGYTF,TGTGCCAGCAGCATAGCTAACTATGGCTACACCTTC
large,TRBV12-3/TRBV12-4,TRBJ1-2,.,CASSLGARGYTF,TGTGCCAGCAGTTTAGGGGCGAGGGGCTACACCTTC
.,TRBV12-3/TRBV12-4,TRBJ1-2,.,CASSYEQFYGYTF,TGTGCCAGCAGTTACGAGCAGTTCTATGGCTACACCTTC
large,TRBV12-3/TRBV12-4,TRBJ1-2,.,CASSMELVANYGYTF,TGTGCCAGCAGTATGGAGTTGGTAGCTAACTATGGCTACACCTTC
.,TRBV12-3/TRBV12-4,TRBJ1-2,.,CASSPGRYGYTF,TGTGCCAGCTCCCCGGGTCGCTATGGCTACACCTTC
few,TRBV12-3/TRBV12-4,TRBJ1-2,TRBD1,CASSSPARDSGTGGYYGYTF,TGTGCCAGCAGTTCACCAGCAAGAGACTCCGGGACAGGTGGTTACTATGGCTACACCTTC
.,TRBV12-3/TRBV12-4,TRBJ1-2,.,CASSGSNYGYTF,TGTGCCAGCAGTGGGTCGAACTATGGCTACACCTTC
medium-sized,TRBV12-3/TRBV12-4,TRBJ1-2,TRBD1,CASSRQGRGGYTF,TGTGCCAGCAGTCGACAGGGGAGGGGTGGCTACACCTTC
medium-sized,TRBV12-3/TRBV12-4,TRBJ1-2,TRBD1,CASIQAGDRLYGYTF,TGTGCCAGCATCCAGGCCGGGGACAGGCTTTATGGCTACACCTTC
large,TRBV12-3/TRBV12-4,TRBJ1-2,.,CASKGPRGYTF,TGTGCCAGCAAGGGCCCTAGGGGCTACACCTTC
large,TRBV12-3/TRBV12-4,TRBJ1-2,.,CASLRATGEYTF,TGTGCCAGCCTCAGGGCTACTGGAGAATACACCTTC
.,TRBV12-3/TRBV12-4,TRBJ1-2,.,CASSTSDKSNYGYTF,.
once,TRBV12-3/TRBV12-4,TRBJ1-2,.,CASSPLQDNYGYTF,TGTGCCAGCAGTCCACTACAGGACAACTATGGCTACACCTTC
medium-sized,TRBV12-3/TRBV12-4,TRBJ1-2,.,CASSSGVNYGYTF,TGTGCCAGCAGCTCAGGGGTTAACTATGGCTACACCTTC
.,TRBV12-3/TRBV12-4,TRBJ1-2,.,CASRFGSGYTF,TGTGCCAGCAGGTTCGGGAGTGGCTACACCTTC
medium-sized,TRBV12-3/TRBV12-4,TRBJ1-2,TRBD1,CASSLSGTGLSGYTF,TGTGCCAGCAGTTTATCCGGGACAGGACTGTCTGGCTACACCTTC
large,TRBV12-3/TRBV12-4,TRBJ1-2,.,CASSQGRVYGYTF,TGTGCCAGCAGCCAGGGACGGGTCTATGGCTACACCTTC
medium-sized,TRBV12-3/TRBV12-4,TRBJ1-2,.,CASSRTRGRDGYTF,TGTGCCAGCAGCAGGACACGAGGGAGAGATGGCTACACCTTC
large,TRBV12-3/TRBV12-4,TRBJ1-2,.,CASSPLRGSAYGYTF,TGTGCCAGCAGTCCCCTCAGGGGATCCGCCTATGGCTACACCTTC
many,TRBV12-3/TRBV12-4,TRBJ1-2,.,CASSPAREIYGYTF,TGTGCCAGCAGTCCCGCCCGGGAGATCTATGGCTACACCTTC
.,TRBV12-3/TRBV12-4,TRBJ1-2,.,CASSLWGLRSGYTF,TGTGCCAGCAGTTTATGGGGCCTCCGAAGTGGCTACACCTTC
medium-sized,TRBV12-3/TRBV12-4,TRBJ1-2,.,CASSLKPGREFF,TGTGCCAGCAGTTTAAAGCCGGGACGGGAGTTCTTC
medium-sized,TRBV12-3/TRBV12-4,TRBJ1-2,.,CASSLAMGNYGYTF,TGTGCCAGCAGTTTAGCGATGGGAAACTATGGCTACACCTTC
.,TRBV12-3/TRBV12-4,TRBJ1-2,TRBD1,CASRMTGQDYGYTF,TGTGCCAGCAGGATGACAGGGCAGGACTATGGCTACACCTTC
.,TRBV12-3/TRBV12-4,TRBJ1-2,.,CASTGPDYGYTF,TGTGCCAGCACGGGCCCGGACTATGGCTACACCTTC